These T cell receptor beta chains were read from a single sample in a study of CD8+ T cells in alopecia areata. Sequencing was performed with immunoSEQ multiplex PCR; in TCRdb, only in-frame clones are kept and a portion is missing. In the table there are about 120,000 clones, 50% to 55% of which are singletons. Sequenced here: CD4+ T cells sorted from blood, sampled at week 4, from a patient treated with tofacitinib. The origin of the receptors is a human donor with alopecia areata. Each CDR3 is given with its conserved first and last residue. D genes are given only for firm matches. Expanded clones are given a class, and other clones once, few, many or no size at all.

d_gene	v_gene	j_gene	abundance	CDR3nt	CDR3aa
NA	TRBV9	TRBJ2-2	NA	TGTGCCAGCAGCATTGGCGGGAAGAACACCGGGGAGCTGTTTTTT	CASSIGGKNTGELFF
TRBD1	TRBV6-6	TRBJ1-1	few	TGTGCCAGCAGTTCCCAGGGACAGGGGGCTGCTGAAGCTTTCTTT	CASSSQGQGAAEAFF
NA	TRBV25-1	TRBJ2-3	few	TGTGCCAGCAGTGAAGGGAGGAGGGCGGATACGCAGTATTTT	CASSEGRRADTQYF
NA	TRBV30	TRBJ1-2	NA	TGTGCCTGCGGGGCTATGCGAGGCTACACCTTC	CACGAMRGYTF
NA	TRBV5-4	TRBJ1-6	NA	TGTGCCAGCAGGAGGACAACTTATAATTCACCCCTCCACTTT	CASRRTTYNSPLHF
NA	TRBV30	TRBJ1-1	NA	TGTGCCTGGAGTCCCCCTCTGAGCCGGGCCGTTGAAGCTTTCTTT	CAWSPPLSRAVEAFF
TRBD2	TRBV6-6	TRBJ2-3	NA	TGTGCCAGCAGTTCTACCGGGACTAAGAGCACAGATACGCAGTATTTT	CASSSTGTKSTDTQYF
NA	TRBV29-1	TRBJ1-5	few	TGCAGCGTGGGTTATAGCAATCAGCCCCAGCATTTT	CSVGYSNQPQHF
NA	TRBV11-2	TRBJ1-2	few	TGTGCCAGCAGCCTCACACATACAAACTATGGCTACACCTTC	CASSLTHTNYGYTF
NA	TRBV11-2	TRBJ1-1	few	TGTGCCAGCAGCTTAGTCTCCACTGAAGCTTTCTTT	CASSLVSTEAFF
NA	TRBV30	TRBJ1-5	NA	TGTGCCTGGAGTGTACCCCCGAGCAATCAGCCCCAGCATTTT	CAWSVPPSNQPQHF
NA	TRBV7-7	TRBJ2-2	NA	TGTGCCAGCAGCCGTGACAGTCCGAACACCGGGGAGCTGTTTTTT	CASSRDSPNTGELFF
TRBD1	TRBV29-1	TRBJ1-2	NA	TGCAGCGTCGCCCGGGACAGCTATGGCTACACCTTC	CSVARDSYGYTF
NA	TRBV30	TRBJ2-2	NA	TGTGCCTGGAGTCCCAGTTCGCACACCGGGGAGCTGTTTTTT	CAWSPSSHTGELFF
NA	TRBV7-8	TRBJ1-1	medium-sized	TGTGCCAGCAAAGGGGGGGCCTCACGGCCTGAAGCTTTCTTT	CASKGGASRPEAFF
TRBD1	TRBV15	TRBJ2-5	many	TGTGCCACCAGCAGGCAACTCAGGGGGCGAGGGCAAGAGACCCAGTACTTC	CATSRQLRGRGQETQYF
TRBD1	TRBV7-6	TRBJ2-2	NA	TGTGCCAGCAGCCCTACAGGGGGCACTACCACCGGGGAGCTGTTTTTT	CASSPTGGTTTGELFF
NA	TRBV29-1	TRBJ2-7	NA	TGCAGCGTTGAAGATCCAGGTCCCACCTACGAGCAGTACTTC	CSVEDPGPTYEQYF
NA	TRBV5-5	TRBJ2-1	many	TGTGCCAGCACCCTTAGGGGGCGGGATTACAATGAGCAGTTCTTC	CASTLRGRDYNEQFF
NA	TRBV30	TRBJ1-2	NA	TGTGCCTGGGACAACACCGAGGGTGGCTACACCTTC	CAWDNTEGGYTF